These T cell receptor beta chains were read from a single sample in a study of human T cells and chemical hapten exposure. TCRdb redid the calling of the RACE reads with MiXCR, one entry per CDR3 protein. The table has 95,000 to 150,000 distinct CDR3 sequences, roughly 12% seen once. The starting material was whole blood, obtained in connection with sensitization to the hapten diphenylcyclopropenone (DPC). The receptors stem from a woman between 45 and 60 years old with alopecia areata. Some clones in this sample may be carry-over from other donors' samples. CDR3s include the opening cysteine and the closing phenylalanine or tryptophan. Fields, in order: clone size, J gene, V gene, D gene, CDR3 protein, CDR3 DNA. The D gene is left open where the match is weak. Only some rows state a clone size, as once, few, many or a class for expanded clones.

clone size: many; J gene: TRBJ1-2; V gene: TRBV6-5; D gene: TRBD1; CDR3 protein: CASKEGARGYTF; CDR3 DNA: TGTGCCAGCAAAGAGGGGGCACGTGGCTACACCTTC
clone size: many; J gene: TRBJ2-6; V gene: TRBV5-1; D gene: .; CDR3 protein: CASSSETLPSGANVLTF; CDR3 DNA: TGCGCCAGCAGCTCGGAGACCTTACCCTCTGGGGCCAACGTCCTGACTTTC
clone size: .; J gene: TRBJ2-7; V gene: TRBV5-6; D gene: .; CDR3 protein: CASSWRTGAEQYF; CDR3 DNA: TGTGCCAGCAGCTGGCGGACTGGCGCCGAGCAGTACTTC
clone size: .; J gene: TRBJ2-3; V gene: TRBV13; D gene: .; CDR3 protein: CASSLGVETTDTQYF; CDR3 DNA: TGTGCCAGCAGCTTAGGCGTCGAGACCACAGATACGCAGTATTTT
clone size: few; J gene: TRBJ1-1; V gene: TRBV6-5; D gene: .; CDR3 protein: CASSRQSGTNTEAFF; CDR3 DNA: TGTGCCAGCAGTCGGCAGAGCGGTACGAACACTGAAGCTTTCTTT
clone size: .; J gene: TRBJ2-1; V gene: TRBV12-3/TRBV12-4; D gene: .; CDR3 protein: CASSPSWEVDEQFF; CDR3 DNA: TGTGCCAGCAGTCCTTCCTGGGAGGTGGATGAGCAGTTCTTC
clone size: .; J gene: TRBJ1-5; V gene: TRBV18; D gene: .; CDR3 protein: CASSPLGASGNQPQHF; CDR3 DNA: TGTGCCAGCTCACCACTCGGAGCCTCGGGCAATCAGCCCCAGCATTTT
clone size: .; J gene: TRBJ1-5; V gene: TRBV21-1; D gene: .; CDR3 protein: CASSRKNKGPISNQPQHF; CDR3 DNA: TGTGCCAGCAGCAGAAAAAACAAAGGCCCAATTAGCAATCAGCCCCAGCATTTT
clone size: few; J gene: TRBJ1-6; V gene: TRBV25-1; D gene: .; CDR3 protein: CASSESVNSPLHF; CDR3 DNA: TGTGCCAGCAGTGAATCGGTGAATTCACCCCTCCACTTT
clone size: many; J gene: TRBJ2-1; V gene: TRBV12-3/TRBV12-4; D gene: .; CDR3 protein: CASSARVNEQFF; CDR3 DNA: TGTGCCAGCAGTGCTAGGGTGAATGAGCAGTTCTTC
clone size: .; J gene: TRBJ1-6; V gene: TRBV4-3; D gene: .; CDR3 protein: CASSPSDSRNSPLHF; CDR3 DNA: TGCGCCAGCAGCCCTTCTGACAGTAGGAATTCACCCCTCCACTTT
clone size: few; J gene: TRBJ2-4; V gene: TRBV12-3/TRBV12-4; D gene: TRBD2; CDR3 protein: CASSLVGGDIQYF; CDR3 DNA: TGTGCCAGCAGTTTAGTGGGAGGGGACATTCAGTACTTC
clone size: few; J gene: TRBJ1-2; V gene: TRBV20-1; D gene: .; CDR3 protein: CSARVGVTVSGYTF; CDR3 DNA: TGCAGTGCTAGAGTAGGGGTTACGGTGTCTGGCTACACCTTC
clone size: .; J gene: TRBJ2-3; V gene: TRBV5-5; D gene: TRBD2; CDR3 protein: CASSLGPSRESSTQYF; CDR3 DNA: TGTGCCAGCAGCTTGGGCCCATCGCGGGAGTCAAGTACGCAGTATTTT
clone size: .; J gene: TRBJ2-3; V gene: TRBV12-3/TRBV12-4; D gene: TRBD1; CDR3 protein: CASSPPTGGPDTQYF; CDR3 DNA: TGTGCCAGCAGTCCCCCGACAGGGGGGCCAGATACGCAGTATTTT
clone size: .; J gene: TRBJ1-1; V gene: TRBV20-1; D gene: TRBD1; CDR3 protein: CSARAWTGGQPEAFF; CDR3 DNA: TGCAGTGCTAGAGCCTGGACAGGGGGCCAACCTGAAGCTTTCTTT
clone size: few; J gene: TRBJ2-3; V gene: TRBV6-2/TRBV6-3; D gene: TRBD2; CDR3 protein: CASSPHHPGTSGASTDTQYF; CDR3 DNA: TGTGCCAGCAGTCCCCACCACCCCGGGACTAGCGGGGCTAGCACAGATACGCAGTATTTT
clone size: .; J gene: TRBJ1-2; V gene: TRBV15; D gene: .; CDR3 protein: CATSSTGAGYGYTF; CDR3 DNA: TGTGCCACCAGCTCCACTGGGGCGGGCTATGGCTACACCTTC
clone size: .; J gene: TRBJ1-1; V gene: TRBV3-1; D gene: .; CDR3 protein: CASRDIGAEAFF; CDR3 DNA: TGTGCCAGCAGAGATATCGGGGCTGAAGCTTTCTTT
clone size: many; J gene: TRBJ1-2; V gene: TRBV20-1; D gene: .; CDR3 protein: CSARDLAGNYGYTF; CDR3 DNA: TGCAGTGCTAGAGATTTAGCAGGGAACTATGGCTACACCTTC
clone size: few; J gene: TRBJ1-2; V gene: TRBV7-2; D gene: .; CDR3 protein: CASSLAPTRNYGYTF; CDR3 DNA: TGTGCCAGCAGCTTAGCGCCGACACGGAACTATGGCTACACCTTC
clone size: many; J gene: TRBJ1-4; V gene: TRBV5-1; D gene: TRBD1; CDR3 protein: CASRPRGQEDEKLFF; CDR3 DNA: TGCGCCAGCAGACCCAGGGGGCAGGAGGATGAAAAACTGTTTTTT
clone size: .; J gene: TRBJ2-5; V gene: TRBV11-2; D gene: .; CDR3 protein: CASSLDRGETQYF; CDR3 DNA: TGTGCCAGCAGCTTAGATCGCGGAGAGACCCAGTACTTC
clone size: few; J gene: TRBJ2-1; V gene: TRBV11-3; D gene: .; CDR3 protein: CASSFSGGNEQFF; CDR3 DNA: TGTGCCAGCAGCTTTTCAGGTGGAAATGAGCAGTTCTTC
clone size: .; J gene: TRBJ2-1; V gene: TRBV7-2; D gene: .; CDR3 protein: CASSLAIPRRGRDNEQFF; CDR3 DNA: TGTGCCAGCAGCTTAGCGATCCCCCGGAGGGGGCGGGACAATGAGCAGTTCTTC
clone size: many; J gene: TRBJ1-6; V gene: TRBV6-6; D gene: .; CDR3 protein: CASSYGGGSNSPLHF; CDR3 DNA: TGTGCCAGCAGTTACGGCGGGGGATCGAATTCACCCCTCCACTTT
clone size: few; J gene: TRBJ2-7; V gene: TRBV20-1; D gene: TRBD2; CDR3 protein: CSAPLIGTSGYEQYF; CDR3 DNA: TGCAGTGCTCCCTTAATAGGGACTAGCGGTTACGAGCAGTACTTC
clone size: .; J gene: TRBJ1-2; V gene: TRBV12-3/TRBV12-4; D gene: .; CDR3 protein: CASSLEGLDGHTF; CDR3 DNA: TGTGCCAGCAGTTTAGAGGGTCTAGATGGCCACACCTTC
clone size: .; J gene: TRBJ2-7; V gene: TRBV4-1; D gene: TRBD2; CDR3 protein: CASSQPGLADSSYEQYF; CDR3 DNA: TGCGCCAGCAGCCAGCCCGGACTAGCGGACAGCTCCTACGAGCAGTACTTC
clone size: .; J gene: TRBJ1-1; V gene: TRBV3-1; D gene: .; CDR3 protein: CASSPPTLNTEAFF; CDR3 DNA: TGTGCCAGCAGCCCGCCGACTCTGAACACTGAAGCTTTCTTT
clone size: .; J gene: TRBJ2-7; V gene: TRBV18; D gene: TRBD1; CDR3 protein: CASSPVGQGALEQYF; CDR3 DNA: TGTGCCAGCTCCCCTGTTGGACAGGGGGCGTTGGAGCAGTACTTC
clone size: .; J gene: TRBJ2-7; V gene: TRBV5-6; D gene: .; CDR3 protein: CASSLVLHEQYF; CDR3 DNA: TGTGCCAGCAGCTTGGTACTTCACGAGCAGTACTTC
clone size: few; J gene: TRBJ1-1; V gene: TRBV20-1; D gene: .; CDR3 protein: CSAAPQAMNTEAFF; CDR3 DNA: TGCAGTGCTGCCCCACAGGCCATGAACACTGAAGCTTTCTTT
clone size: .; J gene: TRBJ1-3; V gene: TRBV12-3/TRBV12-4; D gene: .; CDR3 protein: CASSFRGAAGNTIYF; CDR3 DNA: TGTGCCAGCAGTTTTCGAGGGGCGGCAGGAAACACCATATATTTT
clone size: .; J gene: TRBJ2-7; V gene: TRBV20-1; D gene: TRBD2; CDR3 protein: CSLTGGSLYEQYF; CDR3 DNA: TGCAGTCTCACGGGCGGGAGTCTCTACGAGCAGTACTTC
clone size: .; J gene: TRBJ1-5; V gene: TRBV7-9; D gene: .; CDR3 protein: CASSLERDGYNQPQHF; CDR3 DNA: TGTGCCAGCAGCTTAGAAAGGGATGGTTACAATCAGCCCCAGCATTTT
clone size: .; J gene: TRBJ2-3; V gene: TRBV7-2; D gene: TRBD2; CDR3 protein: CASSLLAALGTDTQYF; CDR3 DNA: TGTGCCAGCAGCTTACTAGCGGCCCTTGGAACAGATACGCAGTATTTT
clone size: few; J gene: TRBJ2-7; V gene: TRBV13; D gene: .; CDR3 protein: CASSLAGQSYEQYF; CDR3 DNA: TGTGCCAGCAGCCTAGCCGGTCAGTCCTACGAGCAGTACTTC
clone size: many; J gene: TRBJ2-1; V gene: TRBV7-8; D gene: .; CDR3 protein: CASSLVPSSYNEQFF; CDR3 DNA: TGTGCCAGCAGCTTAGTCCCGAGCTCCTACAATGAGCAGTTCTTC
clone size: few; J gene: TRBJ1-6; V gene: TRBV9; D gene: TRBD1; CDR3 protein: CASSQQGSTNSPLHF; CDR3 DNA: TGTGCCAGCAGTCAACAGGGGAGTACGAATTCACCCCTCCACTTT
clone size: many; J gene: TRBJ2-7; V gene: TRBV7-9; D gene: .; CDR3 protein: CASSPVSGGGYEQYF; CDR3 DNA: TGTGCCAGCAGCCCCGTCTCAGGGGGGGGTTACGAGCAGTACTTC